The next 8 T cell receptor beta chains were all read from a single sample in a study of follicular helper T cells after annual influenza vaccination. This sample's time point: 2014-2015 season, pre-vaccination. Only in-frame clones appear in the TCRdb table, and some are missing; sequencing was by immunoSEQ multiplex PCR. Among approximately 25,000 clones listed, 65% to 85% were seen once. Sequenced material: CXCR5+ CD38- circulating T follicular helper cells from blood, taken on the day of influenza vaccination. Described subset: circulating Tfh, non-naive CD4+CXCR5+PD-1+ (ICOS+CD38+ or ICOS-CD38-). The receptor source for this set is an adult who received the influenza vaccine.

The chain has TRBV18 and TRBJ1-1; tentatively, D is TRBD1 (6 bases). The V gene's germline CDR1 is KGHSH and CDR2 LQKENI. V lost 3 bases and J lost 8, with 10 bases in between. The CDR3 runs to 12 residues. The CDR3 sequence is CASSPTGREAFF. As DNA, the CDR3 is TGTGCCAGCTCACCTACAGGGAGAGAAGCTTTCTTT.

This chain connects TRBV7-2 to TRBJ2-2; 7 nucleotides match TRBD2. The CDR3 is 15 amino acids. CDR1 is SGHTA and CDR2 is FQGNSA in the germline V gene. V was clipped by 3 bases and J by 1 base; unmatched bases: 2. The CDR3 nucleotides are TGTGCCAGCAGCTTTAGCGGGCTGAACACCGGGGAGCTGTTTTTT. It yields the protein CASSFSGLNTGELFF.

This chain uses TRBV29-1 with TRBJ2-5; 10 bases fit TRBD1. Looked up from germline, CDR1 is SQVTM and CDR2 is ANQGSEA. The CDR3 contains 13 residues. The ends lost 6 bases at V and 2 bases at J; junction bases unmatched: 3. The CDR3 loop reads CSVRTGGQETQYF. Here the CDR3 DNA reads TGCAGCGTGAGGACAGGGGGACAAGAGACCCAGTACTTC.

The chain combines TRBV5-1 with TRBJ2-1, with TRBD1 matching over 11 bases. The trim removed 4 bases at V and 2 bases at J, leaving 5 bases unmatched. CDR1 SGHRS and CDR2 YFSETQ come from the germline V gene. The CDR3 length is 16 residues. CDR3 region: CASSRGQGETYNEQFF. CDR3 bases: TGCGCCAGCAGCCGGGGACAGGGGGAGACCTACAATGAGCAGTTCTTC. Complete variable domain (other parts from reference TRBV5-1 and TRBJ2-1): KAGVTQTPRYLIKTRGQQVTLSCSPISGHRSVSWYQQTPGQGLQFLFEYFSETQRNKGNFPGRFSGRQFSNSRSEMNVSTLELGDSALYLCASSRGQGETYNEQFFGPGTRLTVL.

This clone was detected only a few times. This chain links TRBV27 with TRBJ1-5, with unresolved D. Between the trimmed V and J ends, which lost 0 bases and 15 bases, there was a span of 18 bases. There are 14 residues in the CDR3. Germline CDR1 is MNHEY and CDR2 is SMNVEV (reference sequence). The CDR3 loop is CASSLSRMSGSLHF. In DNA form, the CDR3 reads TGTGCCAGCAGTTTATCGAGGATGAGTGGGAGCTTGCATTTT.

V usage is TRBV6-5 and J usage is TRBJ2-3; 7 nucleotides align to TRBD2. V dropped 5 bases and J dropped 3; count of bases not matched to a gene: 8. CDR1 and CDR2 from the germline V gene are MNHEY and SVGAGI. The CDR3 consists of 15 residues. In nucleotides, the CDR3 is TGTGCCAGCAGTCGAAGCGGGGTCGGGACAGATACGCAGTATTTT. Its protein is CASSRSGVGTDTQYF.

J is TRBJ2-7 and V is TRBV7-9, with 11 positions matching TRBD1. The CDR3 runs 15 residues. CDR1 and CDR2 (germline): SEHNR, FQNEAQ (reference sequence). V lost 5 bases, J lost 4 bases, and 7 bases stayed unmatched. The CDR3 DNA reads as TGTGCCAGCAGCCCCGCCGGGACAGGGGGTTACGAGCAGTACTTC. This translates into CASSPAGTGGYEQYF.

The CDR3, as DNA: TGTGCCAGCAGGACAGGGAATCAGCCCCAGCATTTT. It specifies CASRTGNQPQHF. The chain couples TRBV2 to TRBJ1-5; 7 nucleotides line up with TRBD1. This CDR3 spans 12 amino acids. The junction had 0 bases not matched to a gene; V was cut back by 6 bases and J by 4 bases. Germline V gene lookup returns CDR1 SNHLY and CDR2 FYNNEI. Based on the CDR3 plus reference TRBV2 and TRBJ1-5, the full variable domain is EPEVTQTPSHQVTQMGQEVILRCVPISNHLYFYWYRQILGQKVEFLVSFYNNEISEKSEIFDDQFSVERPDGSNFTLKIRSTKLEDSAMYFCASRTGNQPQHFGDGTRLSIL.